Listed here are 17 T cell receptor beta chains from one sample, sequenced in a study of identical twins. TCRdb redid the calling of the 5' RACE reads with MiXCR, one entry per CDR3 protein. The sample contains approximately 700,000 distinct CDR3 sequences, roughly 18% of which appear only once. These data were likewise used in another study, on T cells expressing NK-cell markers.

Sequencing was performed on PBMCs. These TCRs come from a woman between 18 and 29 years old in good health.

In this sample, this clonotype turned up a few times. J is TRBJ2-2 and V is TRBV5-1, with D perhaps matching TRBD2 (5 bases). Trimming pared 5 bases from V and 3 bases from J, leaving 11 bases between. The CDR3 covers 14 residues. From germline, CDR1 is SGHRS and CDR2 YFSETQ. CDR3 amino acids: CASSMLAHTGELFF. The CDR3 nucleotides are TGCGCCAGCAGTATGCTAGCCCACACCGGGGAGCTGTTTTTT. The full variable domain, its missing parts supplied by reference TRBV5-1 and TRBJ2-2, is KAGVTQTPRYLIKTRGQQVTLSCSPISGHRSVSWYQQTPGQGLQFLFEYFSETQRNKGNFPGRFSGRQFSNSRSEMNVSTLELGDSALYLCASSMLAHTGELFFGEGSRLTVL.

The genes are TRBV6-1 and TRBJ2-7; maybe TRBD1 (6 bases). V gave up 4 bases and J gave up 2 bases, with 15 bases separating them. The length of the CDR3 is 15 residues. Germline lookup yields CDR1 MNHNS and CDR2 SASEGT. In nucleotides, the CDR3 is TGTGCCAGCAGTGGCAGGGGTCAGGGCACCTACGAGCAGTACTTC. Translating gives CASSGRGQGTYEQYF.

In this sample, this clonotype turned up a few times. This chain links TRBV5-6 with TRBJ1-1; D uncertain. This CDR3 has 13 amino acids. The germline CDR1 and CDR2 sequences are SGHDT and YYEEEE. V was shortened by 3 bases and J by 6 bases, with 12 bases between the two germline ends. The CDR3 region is CASSSTYRAEAFF. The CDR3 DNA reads TGTGCCAGCAGCTCCACCTATCGCGCTGAAGCTTTCTTT. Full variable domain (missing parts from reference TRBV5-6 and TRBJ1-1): DAGVTQSPTHLIKTRGQQVTLRCSPKSGHDTVSWYQQALGQGPQFIFQYYEEEERQRGNFPDRFSGHQFPNYSSELNVNALLLGDSALYLCASSSTYRAEAFFGQGTRLTVV.

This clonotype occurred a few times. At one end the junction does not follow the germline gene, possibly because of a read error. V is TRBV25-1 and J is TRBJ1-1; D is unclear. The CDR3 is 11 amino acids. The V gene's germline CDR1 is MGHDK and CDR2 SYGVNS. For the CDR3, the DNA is TGTGCCAGCAGTGAATCATTAAGGATTGTCTTT. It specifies CASSESLRIVF. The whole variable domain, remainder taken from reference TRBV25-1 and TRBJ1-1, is EADIYQTPRYLVIGTGKKITLECSQTMGHDKMYWYQQDPGMELHLIHYSYGVNSTEKGDLSSESTVSRIRTEHFPLTLESARPSHTSQYLCASSESLRIVFGQGTRLTVV.

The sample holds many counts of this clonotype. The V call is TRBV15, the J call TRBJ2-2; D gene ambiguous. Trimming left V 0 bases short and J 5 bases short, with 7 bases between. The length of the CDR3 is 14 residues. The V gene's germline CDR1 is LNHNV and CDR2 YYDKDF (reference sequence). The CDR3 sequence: CATSRDPRTGELFF. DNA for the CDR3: TGTGCCACCAGCAGAGATCCTCGGACCGGGGAGCTGTTTTTT.

The CDR3 is CASRSRETQYF. CDR3 nucleotides: TGTGCCAGCAGGTCCAGGGAGACCCAGTACTTC. The J gene is TRBJ2-5, the V gene TRBV12-3 or TRBV12-4; D is unclear. The ends were cut back, 6 bases at V and 5 bases at J, with 7 bases in the middle. The length of the CDR3 is 11 residues.

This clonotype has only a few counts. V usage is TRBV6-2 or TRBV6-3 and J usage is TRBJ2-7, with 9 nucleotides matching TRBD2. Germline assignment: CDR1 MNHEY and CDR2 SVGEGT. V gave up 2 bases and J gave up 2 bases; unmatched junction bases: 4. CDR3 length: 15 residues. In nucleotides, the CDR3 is TGTGCCAGCAGTTACGCTAGCGGGAAGACCTACGAGCAGTACTTC. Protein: CASSYASGKTYEQYF.

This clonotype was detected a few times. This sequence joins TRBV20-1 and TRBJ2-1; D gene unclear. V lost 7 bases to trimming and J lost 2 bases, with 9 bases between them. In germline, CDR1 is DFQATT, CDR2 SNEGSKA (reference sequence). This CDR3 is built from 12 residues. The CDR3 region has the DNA TGCAGTGTTTCAGAGACCTACAATGAGCAGTTCTTC. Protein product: CSVSETYNEQFF.

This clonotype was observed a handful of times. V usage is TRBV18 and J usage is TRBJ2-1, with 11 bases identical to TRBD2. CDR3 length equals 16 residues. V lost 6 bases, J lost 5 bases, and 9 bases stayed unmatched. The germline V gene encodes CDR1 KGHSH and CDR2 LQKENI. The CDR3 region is CASSPLAGGYHNEQFF. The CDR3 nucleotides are TGTGCCAGCTCCCCCCTAGCGGGAGGTTACCACAATGAGCAGTTCTTC.

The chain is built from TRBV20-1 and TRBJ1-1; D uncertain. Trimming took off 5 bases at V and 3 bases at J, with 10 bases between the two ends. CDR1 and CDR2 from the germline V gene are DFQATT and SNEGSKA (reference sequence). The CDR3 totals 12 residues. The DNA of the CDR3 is TGCAGTGCTCTGACGGAATACACTGAAGCTTTCTTT. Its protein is CSALTEYTEAFF.

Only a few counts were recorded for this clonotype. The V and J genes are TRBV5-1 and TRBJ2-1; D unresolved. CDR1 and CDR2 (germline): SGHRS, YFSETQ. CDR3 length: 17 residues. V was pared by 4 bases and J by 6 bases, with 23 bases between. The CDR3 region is CASSPSPASDLSNEQFF. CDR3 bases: TGCGCCAGCAGCCCCAGCCCCGCGTCAGACCTTTCCAATGAGCAGTTCTTC.

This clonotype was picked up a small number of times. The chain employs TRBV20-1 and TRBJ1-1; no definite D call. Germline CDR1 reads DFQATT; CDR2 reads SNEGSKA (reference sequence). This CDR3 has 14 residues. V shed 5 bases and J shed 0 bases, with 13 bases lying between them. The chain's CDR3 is CSARGEVLNTEAFF. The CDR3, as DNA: TGCAGTGCTCGGGGTGAGGTTCTGAACACTGAAGCTTTCTTT.

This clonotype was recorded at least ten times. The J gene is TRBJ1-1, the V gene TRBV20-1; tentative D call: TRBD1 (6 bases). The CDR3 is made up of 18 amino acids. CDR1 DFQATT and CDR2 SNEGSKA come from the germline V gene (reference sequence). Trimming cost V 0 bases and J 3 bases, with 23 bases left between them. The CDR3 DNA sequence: TGCAGTGCTAGAGATTTTGGGACATGGAGGCAGCATGACACTGAAGCTTTCTTT. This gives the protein CSARDFGTWRQHDTEAFF.

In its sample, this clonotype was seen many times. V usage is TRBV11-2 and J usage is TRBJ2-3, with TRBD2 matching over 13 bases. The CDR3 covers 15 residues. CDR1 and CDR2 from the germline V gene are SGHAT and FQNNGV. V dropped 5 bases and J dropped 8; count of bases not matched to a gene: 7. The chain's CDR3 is CASSDGLAGAATQYF. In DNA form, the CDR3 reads TGTGCCAGCAGCGACGGACTAGCGGGAGCAGCTACGCAGTATTTT.

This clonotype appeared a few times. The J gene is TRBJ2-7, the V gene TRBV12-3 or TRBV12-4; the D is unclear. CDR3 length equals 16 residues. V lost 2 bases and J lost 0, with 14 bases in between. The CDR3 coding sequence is TGTGCCAGCAGTTTAACGATGCCTCGAAGCTCCTACGAGCAGTACTTC. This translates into CASSLTMPRSSYEQYF.

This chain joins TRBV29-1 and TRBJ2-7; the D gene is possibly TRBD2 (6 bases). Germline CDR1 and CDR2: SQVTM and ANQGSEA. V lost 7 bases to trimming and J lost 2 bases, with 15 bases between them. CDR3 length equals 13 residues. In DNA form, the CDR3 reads TGCAGCGGTCAGGGACGGGGGACCTACGAGCAGTACTTC. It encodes CSGQGRGTYEQYF.

In DNA form, the CDR3 reads TGCAGTGCCAGCACGGGTGGGGCCAACGTCCTGACTTTC. Its protein is CSASTGGANVLTF. V is TRBV20-1 and J is TRBJ2-6; no clear D. The CDR3 is made up of 13 amino acids. The germline V gene encodes CDR1 DFQATT and CDR2 SNEGSKA (reference sequence). Deletions cut 6 bases from V and 3 bases from J, with 9 bases between.